Shown below are 23 T cell receptor beta chains from a single sample sequenced in a study of T cell repertoires in cytomegalovirus infection. The antigens of these receptors remain unknown. TCRdb fed the reads into MiXCR, producing one record per CDR3 protein. The sample lists approximately 500,000 distinct CDR3 sequences, about 33% occurring once. Specimen: cultured PBMCs, collected from culture after CMV antigen stimulation. These TCRs come from a human donor in good health (CMV status not recorded). Some clones in this sample may be carry-over from other donors' samples.

V usage is TRBV7-6 and J usage is TRBJ2-2; D might be TRBD1 or TRBD2, each matching 5 bases. Trimming took 2 bases from V and 6 from J, leaving 10 bases between them. Germline CDR1 and CDR2: SGHVS and FNYEAQ. The CDR3 has 14 amino acids. In DNA form, the CDR3 reads TGTGCCAGCAGCTTATACGTGGGGGCCGGGGAGCTGTTTTTT. Amino acids: CASSLYVGAGELFF.

V is TRBV6-7 and J is TRBJ2-1; D gene uncertain. TRBV6-7 qualifies as an ORF whose function is uncertain. Between the trimmed V and J ends, which lost 2 bases and 5 bases, there was a span of 10 bases. This CDR3 spans 14 amino acids. The CDR3 DNA reads TGTGCCAGCAGTTACCAGGACGGCCACAATGAGCAGTTCTTC. The encoded protein is CASSYQDGHNEQFF.

V is TRBV28 and J is TRBJ1-1, with D uncertain. This CDR3 spans 17 amino acids. V lost 4 bases, J lost 2 bases, and 20 bases lay in between. The V gene's germline CDR1 is MDHEN and CDR2 SYDVKM. The CDR3 bases are TGTGCCAGCAGTTCTTTTACCGGACGGACGGGAAACACTGAAGCTTTCTTT. This gives the protein CASSSFTGRTGNTEAFF.

The chain carries TRBV20-1 and TRBJ2-3; 7 nucleotides align to TRBD2. V dropped 3 bases and J dropped 4; count of bases not matched to a gene: 7. This CDR3 comprises 14 residues. The germline V gene has CDR1 DFQATT and CDR2 SNEGSKA (reference sequence). CDR3 in DNA: TGCAGTGCTAGTAAGGGCGCGGGGGCAGATACGCAGTATTTT. Residues: CSASKGAGADTQYF.

V usage is TRBV7-2 and J usage is TRBJ2-3; 9 bases match TRBD2. With V trimmed by 1 base and J by 5 bases, 7 bases remained unmatched. CDR1 is SGHTA and CDR2 is FQGNSA in the germline V gene. CDR3 size: 16 residues. Here the CDR3 reads CASSLGGGRVEDTQYF. In nucleotides, the CDR3 is TGTGCCAGCAGCTTAGGGGGCGGGAGGGTAGAAGATACGCAGTATTTT.

This clonotype was counted only a few times. This chain uses TRBV14 with TRBJ2-7; no firm D call. This CDR3 region has 18 residues. Germline CDR1 SGHDN, CDR2 FVKESK. Trimming stripped 0 bases from V and 2 bases from J, with 20 bases between. The CDR3 loop is CASSQDQGIYRDPYEQYF. The CDR3 bases are TGTGCCAGCAGCCAAGATCAAGGGATCTACCGCGACCCCTACGAGCAGTACTTC.

V gene TRBV11-1 combines with J gene TRBJ1-3, with D tentatively TRBD1 (5 bases). This CDR3 has 15 residues. Between the trimmed V and J ends, which lost 3 bases and 4 bases, there was a span of 13 bases. Germline V CDR1 and CDR2: SGHAT, FQDESV (reference sequence). Written as DNA, the CDR3 is TGTGCCAGCAGCTTCAGGACACTGACGGGAAACACCATATATTTT. Translating gives CASSFRTLTGNTIYF.

The chain uses TRBV20-1 and TRBJ2-1, with no clear D. The CDR3 extends over 15 amino acids. Trimming took 1 base from V and 0 from J, leaving 10 bases between them. Per the germline V gene, CDR1 is DFQATT and CDR2 is SNEGSKA (reference sequence). The CDR3 DNA follows: TGCAGTGCTAGAGCGACGGTTAGCTCCTACAATGAGCAGTTCTTC. It translates to CSARATVSSYNEQFF.

The chain has TRBV4-3 and TRBJ2-1, with TRBD2 matching over 7 bases. CDR1 is LGHNA, CDR2 YSLEER, per germline. CDR3 size: 15 residues. With 2 bases clipped from V and 11 bases from J, the junction kept 12 bases outside the gene matches. The CDR3 sequence is CASSQKGLAGPQQFF. CDR3 nucleotide sequence: TGCGCCAGCAGCCAAAAGGGCTTAGCGGGCCCTCAGCAGTTCTTC.

This rearrangement joins TRBV6-2 or TRBV6-3 to TRBJ2-2, with D possibly being TRBD2 (6 bases). The CDR3 has 16 amino acids. Germline loops: CDR1 MNHEY, CDR2 SVGEGT. V lost 7 bases and J lost 1, with 16 bases in between. CDR3 coding DNA: TGTGCCAGCACCGCAGCCACGCGGGGGAACACCGGGGAGCTGTTTTTT. This codes for CASTAATRGNTGELFF.

The chain combines TRBV28 with TRBJ2-7; the match to TRBD1 covers 10 bases. The CDR3 runs 16 residues. CDR1 MDHEN and CDR2 SYDVKM come from the germline V gene. The ends lost 7 bases at V and 2 bases at J; junction bases unmatched: 11. The CDR3 region is CASTQRWDRGPYEQYF. In DNA, the CDR3 is TGTGCCAGCACCCAAAGGTGGGACAGGGGTCCCTACGAGCAGTACTTC. The full variable domain, in which reference TRBV28 and TRBJ2-7 provide the parts outside the CDR3, is DVKVTQSSRYLVKRTGEKVFLECVQDMDHENMFWYRQDPGLGLRLIYFSYDVKMKEKGDIPEGYSVSREKKERFSLILESASTNQTSMYLCASTQRWDRGPYEQYFGPGTRLTVT.

This chain connects TRBV3-1 to TRBJ2-1; no firm D call. In germline, CDR1 is LGHDT, CDR2 YNNKEL (reference sequence). V was pared by 0 bases and J by 3 bases, with 9 bases between. The CDR3 has 15 residues. Here the CDR3 reads CASSQDLGSYNEQFF. The CDR3 DNA is TGTGCCAGCAGCCAAGATCTAGGAAGCTACAATGAGCAGTTCTTC.

This clonotype has more than one count but fewer than ten. The chain couples TRBV7-2 to TRBJ2-3; 9 nucleotides agree with TRBD2. Germline CDR1 SGHTA, CDR2 FQGNSA. V dropped 7 bases and J dropped 2; count of bases not matched to a gene: 4. The CDR3 runs 14 residues. CDR3 residues: CASIRLADTDTQYF. CDR3 bases: TGTGCCAGCATCAGACTAGCGGACACAGATACGCAGTATTTT.

This chain connects TRBV29-1 to TRBJ2-1, with D maybe TRBD1 (5 bases). The V gene lost 0 bases and the J gene lost 1 base, with 10 bases spanning the gap. Germline V gene sequence: CDR1 SQVTM, CDR2 ANQGSEA. The CDR3 contains 15 residues. The CDR3 DNA sequence: TGCAGCGTTGAAGACTCCCCAGGGTCCTACAATGAGCAGTTCTTC. Amino acids: CSVEDSPGSYNEQFF.

This clonotype was found a few times. The chain joins TRBV7-6 to TRBJ1-2; 9 nucleotides match TRBD1. The CDR3 extends over 15 amino acids. V lost 5 bases to trimming and J lost 6 bases; unmatched junction nucleotides: 10. CDR1 is SGHVS and CDR2 is FNYEAQ in the germline V gene. CDR3 nucleotides: TGTGCCAGCAGCACGGACAGGGGAATTTTCGATGGCTACACCTTC. Amino acid sequence: CASSTDRGIFDGYTF.

This clonotype was detected a few times. V and J are TRBV5-6 and TRBJ2-6; tentatively, D is TRBD2 (6 bases). The germline gives CDR1 SGHDT, CDR2 YYEEEE. V lost 0 bases and J 2 bases, leaving 12 bases between the germline ends. The CDR3 has 17 residues. The CDR3 DNA reads TGTGCCAGCAGCTTGGTGGAGGGGACGACTGGGGCCAACGTCCTGACTTTC. Translating it yields CASSLVEGTTGANVLTF.

The chain links TRBV6-2 or TRBV6-3 to TRBJ2-1; D is unclear. Trimming left V 2 bases short and J 0 bases short, with 5 bases between. Germline V gene data show CDR1 as MNHEY and CDR2 as SVGEGT. The CDR3 is made up of 14 amino acids. CDR3 sequence (DNA): TGTGCCAGCAGTTACACTAACTCCTACAATGAGCAGTTCTTC. This encodes CASSYTNSYNEQFF.

The chain couples TRBV12-3 or TRBV12-4 to TRBJ1-1; 11 bases line up with TRBD1. The CDR3 consists of 14 residues. V shed 5 bases, J shed 6 bases, and the junction held 5 bases outside the gene matches. The CDR3 DNA is TGTGCCAGCAGTGCCCGGGACAGGGGGGCTGAAGCTTTCTTT. Translating gives CASSARDRGAEAFF.

This clonotype occurred a few times. This chain uses TRBV28 with TRBJ1-1; no definite D call. The CDR3 has 14 residues. Trimming cost V 2 bases and J 2 bases, with 9 bases left between them. Germline values: CDR1 MDHEN, CDR2 SYDVKM. The CDR3 nucleotides read TGTGCCAGCAGTTTAACGTCAAAAAACACTGAAGCTTTCTTT. Translated, it gives CASSLTSKNTEAFF.

This rearrangement joins TRBV5-4 to TRBJ2-1, with 9 bases lining up with TRBD2. Trimming at V came to 4 bases and at J to 1 base, leaving 6 bases not matched to a gene. CDR3 length: 16 amino acids. Germline CDR1 reads SGHNT; CDR2 reads YYREEE (reference sequence). The CDR3 region has the DNA TGTGCCAGCAGCACCCGTAGCGGGAGTTCCTACAATGAGCAGTTCTTC. Residues: CASSTRSGSSYNEQFF.

The V and J genes are TRBV7-2 and TRBJ2-7; D may be TRBD2 (5 bases). The CDR3 is 12 residues long. V was clipped by 3 bases and J by 3 bases, with 6 bases between them. Per the germline V gene, CDR1 is SGHTA and CDR2 is FQGNSA. DNA for the CDR3: TGTGCCAGCAGCTTGGACTTCTACGAGCAGTACTTC. It encodes CASSLDFYEQYF.

This sequence joins TRBV9 and TRBJ2-2; 8 bases are shared with TRBD2. The CDR3 is 16 residues long. J was trimmed by 1 base and V by 3 bases; bases with no gene match: 5. In germline, CDR1 is SGDLS, CDR2 YYNGEE. The CDR3 loop is CASSALTSGNTGELFF. The CDR3 coding sequence is TGTGCCAGCAGCGCCTTAACTAGCGGGAACACCGGGGAGCTGTTTTTT. The variable domain in full, completed from reference TRBV9 and TRBJ2-2, reads DSGVTQTPKHLITATGQRVTLRCSPRSGDLSVYWYQQSLDQGLQFLIQYYNGEERAKGNILERFSAQQFPDLHSELNLSSLELGDSALYFCASSALTSGNTGELFFGEGSRLTVL.

This clonotype has more than one count but fewer than ten. The CDR3 is CASSQEWQGGSPLHF. CDR3 DNA: TGCGCCAGCAGCCAAGAGTGGCAGGGGGGAAGCCCCCTCCACTTT. The J gene is TRBJ1-6, the V gene TRBV4-3; 7 positions match TRBD1. Losses at the gene ends were 0 bases for V and 13 bases for J; bases not matched to a gene: 9. This CDR3 comprises 15 residues. CDR1 is LGHNA and CDR2 is YSLEER in the germline V gene.